This T cell receptor beta chain was sequenced for a study of CD8 T cells in ankylosing spondylitis. The study, taken as a whole, reports: Apparently characteristic of ankylosing spondylitis blood was a TCR beta motif (about 8 highly homologous variants). With a CD8+ phenotype, disease-linked clones were relatively rare in peripheral blood.

Germline V gene data show CDR1 as SGHRS and CDR2 as YFSETQ. V was trimmed by 4 bases and J by 2 bases, leaving 10 bases between them. The CDR3 runs to 15 residues. MiXCR was run by TCRdb on the 5' RACE reads, yielding one entry per CDR3 protein. The table lists over 600,000 distinct CDR3 sequences, 15% to 20% of them singletons. Only a few counts were recorded for this clonotype. What it binds is not known. Sequencing was performed on blood, either unsorted or a sorted T cell fraction (not recorded which). The source is a male donor with ankylosing spondylitis. The V gene is TRBV5-1, the J gene TRBJ2-6; a weak D match, TRBD1 (6 bases). CDR3 nucleotides: TGCGCCAGCAGCCTCGGACAGCCTGGGGCCAACGTCCTGACTTTC. Residues: CASSLGQPGANVLTF.